This passage covers 8 T cell receptor beta chains from one sample sequenced in a study of cytomegalovirus exposure and HLA in healthy donors. Primers for the PCR totalled 60 Vbeta and 13 Jbeta. Measured with immunoSEQ multiplex PCR; TCRdb has only the in-frame clones, and not every one. The sample lists 150,000 to 200,000 clones, approximately 70% occurring once. What was sequenced was PBMCs. The receptors were sampled from a man aged 35-49 years in good health and CMV-seropositive.

This sequence joins TRBV4-1 and TRBJ1-4; TRBD1 matches at 8 bases. Germline trimming cut 4 bases from V and 7 bases from J; bases unmatched to any gene: 11. Germline V gene data show CDR1 as MGHRA and CDR2 as YSYEKL. There are 16 residues in the CDR3. The CDR3 sequence is CASSLRQGQGFEKLFF. CDR3 DNA sequence: TGCGCCAGCAGCCTTAGACAGGGGCAGGGATTTGAAAAACTGTTTTTT.

The chain combines TRBV6-5 with TRBJ1-6; D is possibly TRBD1 (6 bases). The CDR3 has 15 residues. Trimming pared 1 base from V and 7 bases from J, leaving 11 bases between. CDR1 MNHEY and CDR2 SVGAGI come from the germline V gene. CDR3 DNA: TGTGCCAGCAGTTACTTCTCCAGGGGAAATTCACCCCTCCACTTT. Translation gives CASSYFSRGNSPLHF.

This clone is a singleton in its sample. The chain combines TRBV6-1 with TRBJ1-4; D is unclear. Trimming took 5 bases from V and 3 from J, leaving 10 bases between them. The germline V gene has CDR1 MNHNS and CDR2 SASEGT. The CDR3 totals 14 residues. The CDR3 loop reads CASSLIGANEKLFF. CDR3 DNA sequence: TGTGCCAGCAGTCTGATCGGGGCTAATGAAAAACTGTTTTTT.

The J gene is TRBJ2-7, the V gene TRBV7-9; 7 nucleotides align to TRBD2. The V gene end was trimmed by 2 bases and the J gene end by 4 bases; junction bases not matched to a gene: 11. Germline values: CDR1 SEHNR, CDR2 FQNEAQ (reference sequence). CDR3 length equals 16 residues. In nucleotides, the CDR3 is TGTGCCAGCAGCTTATTTGACGGGGGGTTTATATACGAGCAGTACTTC. It yields the protein CASSLFDGGFIYEQYF.

This clone is a singleton in its sample. The gene calls are TRBV30 and TRBJ2-5; D not resolved. V gave up 2 bases and J gave up 5 bases, with 6 bases separating them. Germline loops: CDR1 GTSNPN, CDR2 SVGIG (reference sequence). CDR3 size: 11 residues. The CDR3 sequence is CAWSTGETQYF. Here the CDR3 DNA reads TGTGCCTGGAGTACCGGTGAGACCCAGTACTTC.

The chain couples TRBV27 to TRBJ1-3; D uncertain. CDR1 is MNHEY, CDR2 SMNVEV, per germline (reference sequence). Trimming removed 0 bases at V and 0 bases at J, with 9 bases between. This CDR3 contains 16 residues. The CDR3 DNA is TGTGCCAGCAGTTTATCGAGGCAGAGCTCTGGAAACACCATATATTTT. It translates to CASSLSRQSSGNTIYF.

V gene TRBV9 combines with J gene TRBJ1-3; 9 bases are a match to TRBD1. The CDR3 consists of 15 residues. Losses at the gene ends were 0 bases for V and 2 bases for J; bases not matched to a gene: 0. Germline CDR1 SGDLS, CDR2 YYNGEE. The CDR3 reads CASSVGTGAGNTIYF. For the CDR3, the DNA is TGTGCCAGCAGCGTAGGGACAGGGGCTGGAAACACCATATATTTT. The full variable domain, completed using reference TRBV9 and TRBJ1-3, is DSGVTQTPKHLITATGQRVTLRCSPRSGDLSVYWYQQSLDQGLQFLIQYYNGEERAKGNILERFSAQQFPDLHSELNLSSLELGDSALYFCASSVGTGAGNTIYFGEGSWLTVV.

The chain joins TRBV5-4 to TRBJ1-1, with D maybe TRBD1 (5 bases). The CDR3 is 15 amino acids. Germline V lookup: CDR1 SGHNT, CDR2 YYREEE (reference sequence). Trimming removed 4 bases at V and 3 bases at J, with 16 bases between. The CDR3 region is CASSPPGLGDTEAFF. In DNA form, the CDR3 reads TGTGCCAGCAGCCCACCGGGACTAGGGGACACTGAAGCTTTCTTT.